The source of this T cell receptor beta chain is a study of cytomegalovirus exposure and HLA in healthy donors. General study findings and limits: The study labeled 150 to 200 TCR beta chains cytomegalovirus-associated. The classifier was said to identify cytomegalovirus status with high specificity and sensitivity. First-cohort TCR clusters were later found to tend to co-occur in the 120 or so validation repertoires. In vitro checks showed that a few CMV-associated chains really do target CMV antigens.

Points on this clone: Its specificity is not known.

Clones were read by immunoSEQ multiplex PCR, and TCRdb kept only the in-frame ones, dropping some. The sample records 100,000 to 130,000 clones, almost 96% being singletons. Germline CDR1 and CDR2: MNHNS and SASEGT. This CDR3 comprises 12 residues. Trimming shortened V by 5 bases and J by 11 bases, and 10 bases separated the two germline ends. The chain uses TRBV6-1 and TRBJ1-6; D gene ambiguous. Sequenced material: PBMCs. The origin of this receptor is a woman aged 18-35 years in good health and CMV-seronegative. The DNA for the CDR3 is TGTGCCAGCAGTCCAGGCTTCACACCCCTCCACTTT. It encodes CASSPGFTPLHF.